Each of the 14 T cell receptor beta chains below was sequenced from the same sample in a study of beta chain features in type 1 diabetes. Sequencing targeted expressed TCRB transcripts, as all isolated RNA had been reverse transcribed. Some clones are missing from TCRdb's copy, which holds only in-frame ones; the method was immunoSEQ multiplex PCR. This sample has under 450,000 clones; about 15% occur once, and the top ten carry approximately 0.02%. The sequencing input was naive CD4+ T cells from blood. The receptors derive from a woman between 18 and 29 years old in good health.

This chain joins TRBV18 and TRBJ1-1; no firm D call. V dropped 2 bases and J dropped 4 bases, with 11 bases sitting between them. This CDR3 is 14 amino acids long. Germline V gene sequence: CDR1 KGHSH, CDR2 LQKENI. The CDR3 is CASSPGGLRTEAFF. DNA for the CDR3: TGTGCCAGCTCACCAGGTGGGCTTCGCACTGAAGCTTTCTTT.

The chain uses TRBV30 and TRBJ1-1; D might be TRBD1 (6 bases). The V end was cut by 3 bases, the J end by 5 bases, with 10 bases between. The length of the CDR3 is 12 residues. Germline V gene data show CDR1 as GTSNPN and CDR2 as SVGIG (reference sequence). The DNA for the CDR3 is TGTGCCTGGAGGGACAGTTATACTGAAGCTTTCTTT. Translation gives CAWRDSYTEAFF.

This clone was seen a few times. V usage is TRBV13 and J usage is TRBJ2-1; 8 bases map to TRBD1. Germline values: CDR1 PRHDT, CDR2 FYEKMQ (reference sequence). This CDR3 is built from 11 residues. The V gene end was trimmed by 5 bases and the J gene end by 10 bases; junction bases not matched to a gene: 1. Here the CDR3 reads CASSRDREQFF. In nucleotides, the CDR3 is TGTGCCAGCAGCCGGGACAGGGAGCAGTTCTTC.

The chain joins TRBV5-4 to TRBJ2-1, with D possibly TRBD1 on 5 matching bases. Germline V gene data show CDR1 as SGHNT and CDR2 as YYREEE (reference sequence). V was shortened by 0 bases and J by 6 bases, with 16 bases between the two germline ends. This CDR3 region has 16 residues. The CDR3 loop is CASSLGRGLGSNEQFF. The CDR3, as DNA: TGTGCCAGCAGCTTGGGAAGGGGCCTAGGATCCAATGAGCAGTTCTTC.

This clone was found a few times. The chain employs TRBV30 and TRBJ2-7; 8 bases are a match to TRBD2. The CDR3 covers 14 residues. With 2 bases clipped from V and 4 bases from J, the junction kept 7 bases outside the gene matches. Germline CDR1 reads GTSNPN; CDR2 reads SVGIG (reference sequence). CDR3 sequence: CAWSPGGAQYEQYF. The CDR3 region has the DNA TGTGCCTGGAGTCCGGGAGGGGCTCAATACGAGCAGTACTTC.

There are a few counts of this clone. This sequence joins TRBV30 and TRBJ1-2; 8 bases agree with TRBD1. Looked up from germline, CDR1 is GTSNPN and CDR2 is SVGIG (reference sequence). Germline trimming cut 2 bases from V and 6 bases from J; bases unmatched to any gene: 17. The CDR3 is 17 residues long. The DNA of the CDR3 is TGTGCCTGGAGTCCAAGCCTATATCGGACAGGGCAACATGGCTACACCTTC. Protein: CAWSPSLYRTGQHGYTF. The full variable domain, completed using reference TRBV30 and TRBJ1-2, is SQTIHQWPATLVQPVGSPLSLECTVEGTSNPNLYWYRQAAGRGLQLLFYSVGIGQISSEVPQNLSASRPQDRQFILSSKKLLLSDSGFYLCAWSPSLYRTGQHGYTFGSGTRLTVV.

This clone was seen only a few times. The chain combines TRBV30 with TRBJ2-1, with TRBD2 identical over 13 bases. The trim removed 1 base at V and 5 bases at J, leaving 2 bases unmatched. The CDR3 covers 15 residues. CDR1 is GTSNPN, CDR2 SVGIG, per germline (reference sequence). The CDR3 bases are TGTGCCTGGAGTGAGGGACTAGCGGGACACAATGAGCAGTTCTTC. It specifies CAWSEGLAGHNEQFF.

This clone has a handful of counts. CDR3 nucleotides: TGTGCCTGGAGTACTAGGACGTCCGGGACTGGGTACGAGCAGTACTTC. Translating gives CAWSTRTSGTGYEQYF. The V gene is TRBV30, the J gene TRBJ2-7, with D possibly being TRBD2 (6 bases). Trimming took off 2 bases at V and 4 bases at J, with 21 bases between the two ends. From germline, CDR1 is GTSNPN and CDR2 SVGIG (reference sequence). This CDR3 comprises 16 residues.

The V call is TRBV29-1, the J call TRBJ2-7, with 7 positions matching TRBD1. This CDR3 is built from 13 residues. The germline CDR1 and CDR2 sequences are SQVTM and ANQGSEA. The V and J ends lost 5 bases and 5 bases, in that order; junction bases with no gene match: 9. In DNA, the CDR3 is TGCAGCGTTACAGGGGTGGGTACGGACGAGCAGTACTTC. Translated, it gives CSVTGVGTDEQYF.

This clone was detected only a few times. This chain connects TRBV5-1 to TRBJ2-7, with D hard to call. V lost 4 bases to trimming and J lost 2 bases, with 13 bases between them. The CDR3 is 14 amino acids. The germline CDR1 and CDR2 sequences are SGHRS and YFSETQ. The CDR3 sequence: CASSVGVNPYEQYF. Here the CDR3 DNA reads TGCGCCAGCAGCGTCGGAGTTAATCCCTACGAGCAGTACTTC.

This clone was seen a handful of times. The V and J genes are TRBV5-1 and TRBJ2-5, with 7 positions matching TRBD1. V shed 4 bases and J 4 bases; nucleotides not matched to a gene: 7. CDR1 is SGHRS, CDR2 YFSETQ, per germline. This CDR3 spans 14 amino acids. The CDR3, as DNA: TGCGCCAGCAGCATAGACCCAGGGGGAGAGACCCAGTACTTC. Protein sequence: CASSIDPGGETQYF.

This clone was observed a handful of times. The chain is built from TRBV7-9 and TRBJ1-1, with D unresolved. V gave up 5 bases and J gave up 3 bases, with 10 bases separating them. This CDR3 comprises 13 residues. The germline gives CDR1 SEHNR, CDR2 FQNEAQ (reference sequence). The CDR3 reads CASSQAGYTEAFF. CDR3 coding DNA: TGTGCCAGCAGCCAGGCGGGGTACACTGAAGCTTTCTTT. Combining the CDR3 with reference TRBV7-9 and TRBJ1-1 gives the whole variable domain DTGVSQNPRHKITKRGQNVTFRCDPISEHNRLYWYRQTLGQGPEFLTYFQNEAQLEKSRLLSDRFSAERPKGSFSTLEIQRTEQGDSAMYLCASSQAGYTEAFFGQGTRLTVV.

The genes are TRBV7-9 and TRBJ2-1; TRBD2 matches 10 bases. The CDR3 has 17 amino acids. J gave up 7 bases and V 4 bases, and 13 bases lay outside the gene matches. Germline CDR1 and CDR2: SEHNR and FQNEAQ (reference sequence). The CDR3 here is CASSSLAGRRGGNEQFF. The CDR3 coding sequence is TGTGCCAGCAGCTCACTAGCGGGACGCCGGGGGGGGAATGAGCAGTTCTTC. Variable domain in full (rest from reference TRBV7-9 and TRBJ2-1): DTGVSQNPRHKITKRGQNVTFRCDPISEHNRLYWYRQTLGQGPEFLTYFQNEAQLEKSRLLSDRFSAERPKGSFSTLEIQRTEQGDSAMYLCASSSLAGRRGGNEQFFGPGTRLTVL.

The count of this clone is one. The chain links TRBV19 to TRBJ2-1; TRBD2 matches 8 bases. The germline V gene has CDR1 LNHDA and CDR2 SQIVND (reference sequence). The V segment lost 5 bases and the J segment 7 bases; nucleotides outside the gene matches: 4. The CDR3 loop spans 13 amino acids. The CDR3 loop is CASSSRLANEQFF. Here the CDR3 DNA reads TGTGCCAGTAGTTCCCGACTAGCGAATGAGCAGTTCTTC.